The 27 T cell receptor beta chains listed next were all sequenced from one sample in a study of OX40 agonist ivuxolimab in advanced cancers. Measured with immunoSEQ multiplex PCR; TCRdb has only the in-frame clones, and not every one. Of about 73,000 clones listed, around 83% are singletons. Sequencing used CD4+ or CD8+ T cells sorted from blood, obtained in a trial of the OX40 agonist ivuxolimab. Receptors were obtained from an adult with an advanced solid tumor such as melanoma, head and neck, liver or kidney cancer.

The count of this clone is one. The chain has TRBV6-5 and TRBJ1-1; 7 nucleotides line up with TRBD1. Germline lookup yields CDR1 MNHEY and CDR2 SVGAGI. CDR3 length: 13 amino acids. V lost 5 bases to trimming and J lost 10 bases; unmatched junction nucleotides: 10. The CDR3 here is CASSTPGGGRAFF. The CDR3 DNA reads TGTGCCAGCAGTACCCCGGGAGGGGGCAGAGCTTTCTTT.

The gene calls are TRBV28 and TRBJ1-6; no firm D call. With 3 bases removed from V and 10 bases from J, the gap between germline ends came to 19 bases. The CDR3 spans 16 residues. CDR1 and CDR2 from the germline V gene are MDHEN and SYDVKM. In nucleotides, the CDR3 is TGTGCCAGCAGTTTCAGTGAGACTCTGTTAGAATCACCCCTCCACTTT. This translates into CASSFSETLLESPLHF.

The rearrangement uses TRBV7-2 and TRBJ2-2, with a weak D call TRBD2 (7 bases). Trimming took 6 bases from V and 5 from J, leaving 16 bases between them. CDR1 is SGHTA and CDR2 is FQGNSA in the germline V gene. The length of the CDR3 is 15 residues. This chain's CDR3 is CASSSRGGGTGELFF. In DNA form, the CDR3 reads TGTGCCAGCAGTTCCAGGGGAGGGGGGACCGGGGAGCTGTTTTTT.

The chain joins TRBV13 to TRBJ2-4; the D is unclear. V was pared by 2 bases and J by 0 bases, with 5 bases between. The CDR3 consists of 14 residues. Germline V lookup: CDR1 PRHDT, CDR2 FYEKMQ (reference sequence). CDR3 coding DNA: TGTGCCAGCAGCTTACGACTAGCCAAAAACATTCAGTACTTC. Translated, it gives CASSLRLAKNIQYF.

Turning to this clone: The junction departs from germline at one end; a sequencing error may be responsible. This chain connects TRBV5-4 to TRBJ2-7; TRBD1 matches 7 bases. In germline, CDR1 is SGHNT, CDR2 YYREEE (reference sequence). This CDR3 comprises 17 residues. CDR3 nucleotides: TGCGCCAGCAGCCAAGATACGACAGGGCCGACCTCCTACGAGCAGTACTTC. It translates to CASSQDTTGPTSYEQYF.

This chain links TRBV5-1 with TRBJ2-7, with 7 bases matching TRBD1. Germline loops: CDR1 SGHRS, CDR2 YFSETQ. The CDR3 has 14 residues. V lost 0 bases and J lost 5; bases outside the gene matches: 5. As DNA, the CDR3 is TGCGCCAGCAGCTTGGGAGGGGGCACGAACGAGCAGTACTTC. It is translated as CASSLGGGTNEQYF.

In this sample, this clone turned up once. The rearrangement uses TRBV6-4 and TRBJ2-1, with 7 positions matching TRBD2. Unmatched junction bases numbered 4, after V lost 5 bases and J lost 6 bases. Germline V gives CDR1 MRHNA, CDR2 SNTAGT. This CDR3 has 13 amino acids. CDR3 protein: CASSRLAGNEQFF. The CDR3 DNA reads as TGTGCCAGCAGTCGACTAGCTGGCAATGAGCAGTTCTTC.

V usage is TRBV15 and J usage is TRBJ2-1; tentative D call: TRBD2 (5 bases). CDR3 length: 14 amino acids. Germline CDR1 reads LNHNV; CDR2 reads YYDKDF (reference sequence). Trimming shortened V by 1 base and J by 2 bases, and 6 bases separated the two germline ends. CDR3 DNA sequence: TGTGCCACCAGCAGAGCCGGGACCTACAATGAGCAGTTCTTC. Encoded protein: CATSRAGTYNEQFF.

The V gene is TRBV7-3, the J gene TRBJ2-2, with 8 positions matching TRBD2. J was trimmed by 5 bases and V by 4 bases; bases with no gene match: 9. This CDR3 spans 16 amino acids. Germline V CDR1 and CDR2: SGHTA, FQGTGA. The CDR3 bases are TGTGCCAGCAGCTCCCCGACGGGGGGGCCAACCGGGGAGCTGTTTTTT. Translated: CASSSPTGGPTGELFF.

V gene TRBV10-2 combines with J gene TRBJ1-1; 9 nucleotides agree with TRBD1. The CDR3 runs 14 residues. Losses at the gene ends were 7 bases for V and 5 bases for J; bases not matched to a gene: 8. Germline V gene lookup returns CDR1 WSHSY and CDR2 SAAADI. CDR3 DNA sequence: TGCGCCAGCAAGGCCGGGACAGGGCTAACTGAAGCTTTCTTT. Translated: CASKAGTGLTEAFF.

The chain combines TRBV30 with TRBJ2-7; maybe TRBD2 (6 bases). The CDR3 sequence is 11 residues long. Trimming took off 0 bases at V and 10 bases at J, with 10 bases between the two ends. Germline CDR1 reads GTSNPN; CDR2 reads SVGIG (reference sequence). CDR3 in amino acids: CAWSVEGLQYF. The CDR3 region has the DNA TGTGCCTGGAGTGTAGAGGGACTTCAGTACTTC.

The gene calls are TRBV5-4 and TRBJ2-3; 12 bases map to TRBD2. After removal of 6 bases from V and 4 bases from J, the junction contained 6 bases not matched to a gene. Germline V gives CDR1 SGHNT, CDR2 YYREEE (reference sequence). CDR3 length: 15 residues. CDR3 DNA sequence: TGTGCCAGCAAAGACACTAGCGGGGGGCCAGATACGCAGTATTTT. Translating it yields CASKDTSGGPDTQYF.

The chain joins TRBV7-3 to TRBJ2-1; D might be TRBD2 (6 bases). Germline loops: CDR1 SGHTA, CDR2 FQGTGA. V shed 4 bases and J shed 7 bases, with 14 bases lying between them. This CDR3 comprises 14 residues. The CDR3 DNA is TGTGCCAGCAGCTGGGGGACTGGAGAGAATGAGCAGTTCTTC. Translating it yields CASSWGTGENEQFF.

This chain joins TRBV7-3 and TRBJ1-5; no clear D. The CDR3 has 12 amino acids. In germline, CDR1 is SGHTA, CDR2 FQGTGA. V shed 3 bases and J shed 5 bases, with 5 bases lying between them. The CDR3 loop reads CASSLMYQPQHF. The CDR3 DNA sequence: TGTGCCAGCAGCTTGATGTATCAGCCCCAGCATTTT.

The chain couples TRBV5-1 to TRBJ2-5; the D gene is possibly TRBD1 (6 bases). Germline V CDR1 and CDR2: SGHRS, YFSETQ. CDR3 length: 14 amino acids. Trimming removed 5 bases at V and 2 bases at J, with 13 bases between. The CDR3 sequence is CASRLDRPQETQYF. The CDR3 nucleotides are TGCGCCAGCAGGCTAGACAGGCCTCAAGAGACCCAGTACTTC.

The chain has TRBV5-1 and TRBJ1-4; 12 bases are shared with TRBD1. The CDR3 covers 15 residues. V shed 4 bases and J 12 bases; nucleotides not matched to a gene: 10. The germline V gene encodes CDR1 SGHRS and CDR2 YFSETQ. This CDR3 reads CASSRDRGLRGELFF. CDR3 DNA sequence: TGCGCCAGCAGCCGGGACAGGGGGCTGCGGGGGGAACTGTTTTTT.

V is TRBV7-9 and J is TRBJ2-3; 9 nucleotides line up with TRBD2. CDR3 length: 16 residues. With V trimmed by 2 bases and J by 0 bases, 3 bases remained unmatched. Germline assignment: CDR1 SEHNR and CDR2 FQNEAQ (reference sequence). CDR3: CASSLLAGASTDTQYF. For the CDR3, the DNA is TGTGCCAGCAGCTTATTAGCGGGGGCTAGCACAGATACGCAGTATTTT.

The chain carries TRBV4-1 and TRBJ2-3, with D maybe TRBD2 (5 bases). This CDR3 region has 15 residues. The V gene's germline CDR1 is MGHRA and CDR2 YSYEKL. V gave up 4 bases and J gave up 0 bases, with 11 bases separating them. The CDR3: CASSLGGYSTDTQYF. The DNA of the CDR3 is TGCGCCAGCAGCCTGGGCGGGTATAGCACAGATACGCAGTATTTT.

The J gene is TRBJ2-1, the V gene TRBV11-2; D is undetermined. CDR3 size: 13 residues. Looked up from germline, CDR1 is SGHAT and CDR2 is FQNNGV. V dropped 1 base and J dropped 7 bases, with 8 bases sitting between them. The CDR3 DNA follows: TGTGCCAGCAGCTTAGTTATAGGGAATGAGCAGTTCTTC. Translation: CASSLVIGNEQFF.

The chain couples TRBV6-5 to TRBJ1-1; D ambiguous. This CDR3 is built from 14 residues. V lost 3 bases to trimming and J lost 0 bases, with 8 bases between them. Germline CDR1 MNHEY, CDR2 SVGAGI. The CDR3 loop reads CASSYLVMNTEAFF. As DNA, the CDR3 is TGTGCCAGCAGTTATCTAGTAATGAACACTGAAGCTTTCTTT.

CDR3 sequence: CASSFFDSAEAFF. The DNA of the CDR3 is TGTGCCAGCAGTTTCTTCGACAGCGCTGAAGCTTTCTTT. The chain has TRBV27 and TRBJ1-1; D may be TRBD1 (5 bases). Germline CDR1 is MNHEY and CDR2 is SMNVEV (reference sequence). V lost 3 bases, J lost 6 bases, and 11 bases lay in between. This CDR3 contains 13 residues.

The V call is TRBV19, the J call TRBJ2-7, with D tentatively TRBD1 or TRBD2 (5 bases each). The CDR3 consists of 13 residues. Per germline, CDR1 LNHDA and CDR2 SQIVND (reference sequence). Between the trimmed V and J ends, which lost 9 bases and 0 bases, there was a span of 12 bases. CDR3 DNA sequence: TGTGCCAGCCGAGGGACGGCCTCCTACGAGCAGTACTTC. Protein sequence: CASRGTASYEQYF.

Details on this clone: Relative to the germline gene, one junction end is altered; a read error may explain this. The chain couples TRBV7-3 to TRBJ2-7, with D possibly being TRBD1 or TRBD2 (5 bases each). The length of the CDR3 is 12 residues. Looked up from germline, CDR1 is SGHTA and CDR2 is FQGTGA. The CDR3 sequence: CASSPDPGRRSF. The CDR3 DNA reads TGTGCCAGCAGCCCCGATCCGGGGCGGAGGTCCTTC. The variable domain in full, completed from reference TRBV7-3 and TRBJ2-7, reads GAGVSQTPSNKVTEKGKYVELRCDPISGHTALYWYRQSLGQGPEFLIYFQGTGAADDSGLPNDRFFAVRPEGSVSTLKIQRTERGDSAVYLCASSPDPGRRSFGPGTRLTVT.

V usage is TRBV18 and J usage is TRBJ1-1; D is unresolved. From germline, CDR1 is KGHSH and CDR2 LQKENI. V was cut by 8 bases and J by 7 bases, with 14 bases left in between. The CDR3 is 12 residues long. CDR3 bases: TGTGCCAGCCGGACCGGGATGGGTGAAGCTTTCTTT. Amino acid sequence: CASRTGMGEAFF.

V is TRBV19 and J is TRBJ2-2; TRBD1 aligns across 7 bases. Looked up from germline, CDR1 is LNHDA and CDR2 is SQIVND (reference sequence). Trimming cost V 3 bases and J 0 bases; bases outside gene matches: 4. The CDR3 is 16 residues long. The CDR3 is CASSMVQGANTGELFF. In DNA, the CDR3 is TGTGCCAGTAGTATGGTTCAGGGGGCGAACACCGGGGAGCTGTTTTTT.

The gene calls are TRBV5-1 and TRBJ2-7, with 11 bases aligning to TRBD1. The CDR3 contains 18 residues. Germline V gives CDR1 SGHRS, CDR2 YFSETQ. With 0 bases clipped from V and 2 bases from J, the junction kept 10 bases outside the gene matches. The CDR3 DNA is TGCGCCAGCAGCTTGGAGCGGTGGTCGGGACAGGGGGCCTACGAGCAGTACTTC. Protein product: CASSLERWSGQGAYEQYF.

The V gene is TRBV9, the J gene TRBJ2-7; 7 bases fit TRBD2. CDR1 SGDLS and CDR2 YYNGEE come from the germline V gene. The V and J ends lost 4 bases and 2 bases, in that order; junction bases with no gene match: 6. This CDR3 spans 14 amino acids. DNA for the CDR3: TGTGCCAGCAGCCACGGGCTAGCGGCCTACGAGCAGTACTTC. It yields the protein CASSHGLAAYEQYF.